This T cell receptor beta chain was profiled in a study of control samples from healthy donors and cancer patients. The assay was immunoSEQ multiplex PCR, and TCRdb's table has in-frame clones only and misses some. The sample has 85,000 to 90,000 clones, approximately 81% seen once. Looked up from germline, CDR1 is SGHRS and CDR2 is YFSETQ. The CDR3 sequence is 13 residues long. After removal of 4 bases from V and 11 bases from J, the junction contained 11 bases not matched to a gene. The receptor comes from a woman in her 40s in good health. The sequenced sample consisted of blood. The chain combines TRBV5-1 with TRBJ1-1, with 7 nucleotides matching TRBD1. The CDR3 region has the DNA TGCGCCAGCAGCCCCCGTTCGCAGGGGGAGGCTTTCTTT. It translates to CASSPRSQGEAFF. The full variable domain, its missing parts supplied by reference TRBV5-1 and TRBJ1-1, is KAGVTQTPRYLIKTRGQQVTLSCSPISGHRSVSWYQQTPGQGLQFLFEYFSETQRNKGNFPGRFSGRQFSNSRSEMNVSTLELGDSALYLCASSPRSQGEAFFGQGTRLTVV.